These T cell receptor beta chains were read from a single sample in a study of PD-L1 blockade in urothelial cancer. Libraries were prepared by immunoSEQ multiplex PCR; TCRdb keeps only in-frame clonotypes and omits some of them. Of around 38,000 clones in the sample, less than 90% were seen once. The sequencing used PBMCs, collected around atezolizumab (anti-PD-L1) treatment. Receptor source: a man between 60 and 70 years old with urothelial cancer. CDR3s include the opening cysteine and the closing phenylalanine or tryptophan.

v_call	cdr3_aa
TRBV15	CATSRRNSPPYEQYF
TRBV25-1	CASSVIASGSTDTQYF
TRBV7-8	CASSLRFRRMSSYNEQFF
TRBV19	CASSIESGTGDGYTF
TRBV15	CATSRTTQYTGELFF
TRBV6-5	CASSPWGDSNQPQHF
TRBV6-6	CASSSGQVNEQYF
TRBV15	CATRDSYSNQPQHF
TRBV5-4	CASSLLAANEQFF
TRBV5-4	CASSNLTRTSQETQYF
TRBV5-1	CASSTDRGRREDTQYF
TRBV19	CASRRDWGRGTGELFF
TRBV6-1	CASSRSGGAYEQYF
TRBV19	CASSRDTSNYGYTF
TRBV18	CASSPGKGQGKDEQFF
TRBV5-6	CASSFRGGSQPQHF
TRBV19	CASRDRGGSPLHF
TRBV18	CASSPSGTGGTYEQYF
TRBV6-1	CASSEDREYGYTF
TRBV11-2	CASNKRGIPYNEQFF
TRBV11-2	CASSLGGTGVTEAFF
TRBV5-1	CASCSEGNAKNIQYF
TRBV14	CASSQDHSSNYGYTF
TRBV5-1	CASSRGQGNTEAFF
TRBV5-1	CASSSGSVSEAFF
TRBV30	CAWSLQRRTAISGANVLTF
TRBV6-4	CASSDQGNTEAFF
TRBV9	CASRPRLGPNNEQFF
TRBV4-1	CASSQDEVSGTDTQYF
TRBV11-1	CASSFDQGAYEKLFF
TRBV5-1	CASEGAGGRSGELFF
TRBV7-9	CASSPGLGTGYTEAFF
TRBV12-5	CASGLSGSHEQFF
TRBV13	CASSLKRTGAYEQYF
TRBV5-1	CASRLAGTGINYGYTF
TRBV2	CASSEEYIRGGTEAFF
TRBV30	CAWSGRVAAEAFF
TRBV4-1	CASSQEGGGSVKDTQYF
TRBV30	CAWSTPLGGGRDTTNEKLFF
TRBV5-6	CASSLESQGLGDGYTF
TRBV19	CASRTNIGSSYEQYF
TRBV18	CASSPPGQGAYNEQFF
TRBV29-1	CSVELLAGNTDTQYF
TRBV5-4	CASSSGGAPNEKLFF
TRBV7-8	CASSPTGSYEQYF
TRBV20-1	CSATTGDLGFF
TRBV29-1	CSVEFTGTETQYF
TRBV4-1	CASSQLGFGGYTF
TRBV25-1	CASSDTGPGRGYTF
TRBV18	CASSPVLAEEWFNGGELFF
TRBV11-2	CASSEFPGQGNEQFF
TRBV28	CASSFERYGYTF
TRBV7-6	CASSAEQGAGSPLHF
TRBV28	CASGPGGGAGGYTF
TRBV9	CASSVGSGFVSTDTQYF
TRBV7-9	CASGTSGTTDTQYF
TRBV5-1	CASSRGDSQETQYF
TRBV29-1	CSVGQGWDTEAFF
TRBV30	CAWSGEGGFEQYF
TRBV4-1	CASSPPDRANEKLFF